Sequencing of this TCR beta chain was carried out in a study of T cell clones after liver transplantation. Study-wide context: Standard immunosuppression, with no induction, continued until 12-24 months after transplant. Timepoints were pre-transplant, pre-withdrawal, and after withdrawal was completed or failed.

Study-wide findings and caveats: A larger donor-reactive than third-party decline suggested partial antigen-specific deletion. In two subjects, few donor cells limited the measurable donor-reactive repertoire.

Clones were read by immunoSEQ multiplex PCR, and TCRdb kept only the in-frame ones, dropping some. The top ten clones hold 2.5% to 3% of a sample with tens of thousands of clones, around 78% of them seen once. Comment on this clone: Its specificity is not known.

The source is a human patient who received a liver transplant. Some T cells may trace back to the graft donor. Sequenced material: CD4+ T cells from blood, taken at the 22-month timepoint.

CDR3 residues: CASSLTSGSREQYF. The CDR3 DNA reads as TGTGCCAGCAGCTTGACTAGCGGGAGTAGGGAGCAGTACTTC. The chain has TRBV5-5 and TRBJ2-7, with 11 positions matching TRBD2. This CDR3 is built from 14 residues. Trimming removed 1 base from V and 7 bases from J; junction bases left unmatched: 4. Germline V gives CDR1 SGHKS, CDR2 YYEKEE (reference sequence).